The present T cell receptor (beta chain) was sequenced within a study of T cell responses to AZD1222 COVID-19 vaccine. Study conclusions and caveats: Repertoires were obtained only post-peak T cell response. Regions 160-218 and 743-854 held dominance among vaccine-associated CD4 TCRs, which spanned spike. Spike-specific TCR breadth and depth were elevated following two AZD1222 doses.

Here immunoSEQ multiplex PCR was the method, and the copy in TCRdb shows in-frame clones only, minus some. This table holds roughly 150,000 clones, approximately 86% found once. Trimming shortened V by 2 bases and J by 9 bases, and 8 bases separated the two germline ends. The germline V gene encodes CDR1 KGHSH and CDR2 LQKENI. This CDR3 region has 12 residues. Turning to this clone: Its cognate antigen is unknown.

Sequencing was performed on peripheral blood, taken on day 0 of AZD1222 vaccination. The origin of this receptor is an adult in good health. The rearrangement links TRBV18 to TRBJ2-1; a possible D gene is TRBD2 (5 bases). Here the CDR3 reads CASSPAGGEQFF. CDR3 nucleotides: TGTGCCAGCTCACCAGCGGGCGGTGAGCAGTTCTTC.